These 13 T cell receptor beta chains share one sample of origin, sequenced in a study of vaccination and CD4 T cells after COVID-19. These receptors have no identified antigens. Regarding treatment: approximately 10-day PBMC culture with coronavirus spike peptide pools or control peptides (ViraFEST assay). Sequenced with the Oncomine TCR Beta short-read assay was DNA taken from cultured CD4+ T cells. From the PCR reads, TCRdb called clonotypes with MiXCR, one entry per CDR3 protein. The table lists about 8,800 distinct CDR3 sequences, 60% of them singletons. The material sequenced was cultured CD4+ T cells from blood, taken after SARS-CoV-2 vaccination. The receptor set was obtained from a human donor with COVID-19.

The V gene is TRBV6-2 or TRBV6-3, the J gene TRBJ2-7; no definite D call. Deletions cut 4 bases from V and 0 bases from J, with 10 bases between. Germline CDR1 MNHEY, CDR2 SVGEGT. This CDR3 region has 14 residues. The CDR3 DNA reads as TGTGCCAGCAGTTCTGACTTAAGCTCCTACGAGCAGTACTTC. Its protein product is CASSSDLSSYEQYF.

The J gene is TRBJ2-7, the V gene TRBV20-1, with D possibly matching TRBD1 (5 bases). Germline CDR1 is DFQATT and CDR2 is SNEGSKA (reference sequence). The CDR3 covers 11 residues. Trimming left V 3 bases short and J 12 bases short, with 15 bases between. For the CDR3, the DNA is TGCAGTGCTAGTAAGGGGCAGCGACCGTACTTC. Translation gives CSASKGQRPYF.

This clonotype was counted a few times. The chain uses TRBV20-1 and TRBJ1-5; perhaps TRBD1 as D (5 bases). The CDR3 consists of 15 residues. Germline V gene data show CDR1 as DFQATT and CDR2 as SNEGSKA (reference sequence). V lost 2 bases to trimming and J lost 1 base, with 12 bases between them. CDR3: CSARFGGSSNQPQHF. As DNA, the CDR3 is TGCAGTGCTAGATTCGGGGGGTCAAGCAATCAGCCCCAGCATTTT.

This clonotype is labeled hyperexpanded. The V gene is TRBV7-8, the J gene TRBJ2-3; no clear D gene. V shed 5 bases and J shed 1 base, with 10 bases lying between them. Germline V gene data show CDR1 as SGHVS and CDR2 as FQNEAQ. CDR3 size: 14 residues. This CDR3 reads CASSPPPGTDTQYF. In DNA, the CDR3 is TGTGCCAGCAGCCCTCCCCCAGGCACAGATACGCAGTATTTT.

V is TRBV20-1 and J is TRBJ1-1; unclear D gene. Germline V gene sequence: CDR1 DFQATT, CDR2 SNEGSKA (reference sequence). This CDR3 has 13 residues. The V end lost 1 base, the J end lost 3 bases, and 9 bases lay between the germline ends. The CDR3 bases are TGCAGTGCTAGAGGGCAGCGGGACACTGAAGCTTTCTTT. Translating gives CSARGQRDTEAFF.

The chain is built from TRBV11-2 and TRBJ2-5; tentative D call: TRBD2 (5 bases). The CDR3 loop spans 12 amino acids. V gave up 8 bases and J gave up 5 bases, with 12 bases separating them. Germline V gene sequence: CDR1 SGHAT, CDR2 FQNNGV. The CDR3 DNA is TGTGCCAGCGGGAGTACCATGGAGACCCAGTACTTC. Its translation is CASGSTMETQYF.

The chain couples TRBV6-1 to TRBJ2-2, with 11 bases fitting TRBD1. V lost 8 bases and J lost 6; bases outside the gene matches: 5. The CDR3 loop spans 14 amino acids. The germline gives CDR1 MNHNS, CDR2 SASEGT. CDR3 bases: TGTGCCAGCCGAGGACAGGGGGCGGCCGGGGAGCTGTTTTTT. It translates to CASRGQGAAGELFF.

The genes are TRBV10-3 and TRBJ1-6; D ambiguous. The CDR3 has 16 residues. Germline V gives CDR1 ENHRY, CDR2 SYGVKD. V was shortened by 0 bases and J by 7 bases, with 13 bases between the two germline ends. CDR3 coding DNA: TGTGCCATCAGTGAGTCGAGTCTCCTTGGCAATTCACCCCTCCACTTT. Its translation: CAISESSLLGNSPLHF.

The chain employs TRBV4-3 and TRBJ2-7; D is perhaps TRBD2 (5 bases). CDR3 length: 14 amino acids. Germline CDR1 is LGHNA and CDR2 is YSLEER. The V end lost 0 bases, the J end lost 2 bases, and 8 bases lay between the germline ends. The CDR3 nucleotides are TGCGCCAGCAGCCAAGAACGGGGTCCCTACGAGCAGTACTTC. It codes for CASSQERGPYEQYF.

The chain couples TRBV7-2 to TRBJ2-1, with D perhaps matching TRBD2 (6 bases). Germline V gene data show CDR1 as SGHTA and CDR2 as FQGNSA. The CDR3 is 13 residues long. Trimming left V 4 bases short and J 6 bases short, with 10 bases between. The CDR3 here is CASSSGLFNEQFF. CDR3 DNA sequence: TGTGCCAGCAGCTCGGGACTCTTCAATGAGCAGTTCTTC.

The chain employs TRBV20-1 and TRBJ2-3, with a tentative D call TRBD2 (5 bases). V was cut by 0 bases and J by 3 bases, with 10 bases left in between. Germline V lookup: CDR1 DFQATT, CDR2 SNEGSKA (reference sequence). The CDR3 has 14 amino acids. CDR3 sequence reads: CSARDKWETDTQYF. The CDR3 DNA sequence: TGCAGTGCTAGAGATAAGTGGGAGACAGATACGCAGTATTTT.

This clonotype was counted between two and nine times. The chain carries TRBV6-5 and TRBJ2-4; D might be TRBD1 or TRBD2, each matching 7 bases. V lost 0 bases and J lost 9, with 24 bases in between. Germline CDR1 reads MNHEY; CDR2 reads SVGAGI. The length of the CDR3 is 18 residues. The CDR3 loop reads CASSYSTVGRDSLRIQYF. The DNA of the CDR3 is TGTGCCAGCAGTTACTCGACTGTTGGGAGGGACAGCCTCCGCATTCAGTACTTC.

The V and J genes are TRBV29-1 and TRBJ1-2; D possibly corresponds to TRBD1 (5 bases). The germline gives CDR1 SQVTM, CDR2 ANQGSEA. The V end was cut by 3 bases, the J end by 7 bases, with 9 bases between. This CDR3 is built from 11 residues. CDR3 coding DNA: TGCAGCGTTGACAGGGAAGGTGGCTACACCTTC. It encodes CSVDREGGYTF. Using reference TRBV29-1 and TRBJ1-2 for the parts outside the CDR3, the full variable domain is SAVISQKPSRDICQRGTSLTIQCQVDSQVTMMFWYRQQPGQSLTLIATANQGSEATYESGFVIDKFPISRPNLTFSTLTVSNMSPEDSSIYLCSVDREGGYTFGSGTRLTVV.